This TCR beta chain is drawn from a study of blood T cell repertoires in COVID-19. Study details: PBMCs, B-cell-depleted T cells, or T cells were the source of the cDNA or gDNA that made up the material.

Those enrolled, adults aged roughly 18 to 95 years, came from roughly 22 US areas. Participants were placed into cohorts based on the clinical history they reported. Profiling relied on immunoSEQ multiplex PCR, and the TCRdb table lists in-frame clones only, not all of them. The sample consists of 240,000 or so clones, approximately 86% of them appearing once. Source material: PBMCs or T cells enriched from blood (not recorded which). This receptor was taken from a woman aged 40 to 50 with acute COVID-19.

CDR3 protein: CASSLLADLNEQFF. The CDR3 DNA sequence: TGTGCCAGCAGTCTACTAGCGGATCTCAATGAGCAGTTCTTC. This chain connects TRBV6-5 to TRBJ2-1, with 8 bases aligning to TRBD2. CDR1 is MNHEY, CDR2 SVGAGI, per germline. The CDR3 length is 14 residues. V shed 5 bases, J shed 6 bases, and the junction held 6 bases outside the gene matches.